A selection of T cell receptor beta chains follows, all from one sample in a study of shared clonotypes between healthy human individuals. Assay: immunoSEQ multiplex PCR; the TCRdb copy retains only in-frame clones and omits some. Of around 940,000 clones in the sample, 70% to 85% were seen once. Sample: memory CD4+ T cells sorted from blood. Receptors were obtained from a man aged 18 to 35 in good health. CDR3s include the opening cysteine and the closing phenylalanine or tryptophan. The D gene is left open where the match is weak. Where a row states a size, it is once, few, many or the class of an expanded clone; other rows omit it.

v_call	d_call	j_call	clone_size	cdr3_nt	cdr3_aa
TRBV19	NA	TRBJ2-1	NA	TGTGCCAGTAGTGGGTTAGGGCTTATCGGCTCCTACAATGAGCAGTTCTTC	CASSGLGLIGSYNEQFF
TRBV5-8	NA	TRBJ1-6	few	TGTGCCAGCAGCTCGAGTTATAATTCACCCCTCCACTTT	CASSSSYNSPLHF
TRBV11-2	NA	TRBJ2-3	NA	TGTGCCAGCAGCCCCTCGTCGGGGGGCACAGATACGCAGTATTTT	CASSPSSGGTDTQYF
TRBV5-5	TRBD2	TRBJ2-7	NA	TGTGCCAGCAGCTTGACCTCTGGGGGGGTTTCCTACGAGCAGTACTTC	CASSLTSGGVSYEQYF
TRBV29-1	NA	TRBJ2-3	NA	TGCAGCGGCATTCAGTTAAATACGCAGTATTTT	CSGIQLNTQYF
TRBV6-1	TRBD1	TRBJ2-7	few	TGTGCCAGCAGTGAAGTCGACAGGGGGTACCCCTACGAGCAGTACTTC	CASSEVDRGYPYEQYF
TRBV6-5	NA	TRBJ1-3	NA	TGTGCCAGCAGCGGCAATCCGGGCCCTGGAAACACCATATATTTT	CASSGNPGPGNTIYF
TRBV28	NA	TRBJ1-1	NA	TGTGCCAGCACCTTAAGTATGAACACTGAAGCTTTCTTT	CASTLSMNTEAFF
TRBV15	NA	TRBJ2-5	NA	TGTGCCACCAGCAGAGGACCGAAAGAGACCCAGTACTTC	CATSRGPKETQYF
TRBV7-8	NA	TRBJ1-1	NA	TGTGCCAGCACCCAAAATAAGAACACTGAAGCTTTCTTT	CASTQNKNTEAFF
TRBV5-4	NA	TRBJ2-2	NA	TGTGCCAGCAGCTTCGGGGGTTCGAGCACCGGGGAGCTGTTTTTT	CASSFGGSSTGELFF
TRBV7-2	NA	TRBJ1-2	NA	TGTGCCAGCAGCTTAGGGGCCCTCGGACAGCTTGCTAACTATGGCTACACCTTC	CASSLGALGQLANYGYTF
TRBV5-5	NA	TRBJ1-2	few	TGTGCCAGCAGCTTCAACACCCGGGGTGGCTACACCTTC	CASSFNTRGGYTF
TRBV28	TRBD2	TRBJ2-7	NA	TGTGCCAGCAGTTTAGGGGGGGGATTCTCCTACGAGCAGTACTTC	CASSLGGGFSYEQYF
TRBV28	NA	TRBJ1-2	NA	TGTGCCAGCAGCTCTCAGGGCAACTATGGCTACACCTTC	CASSSQGNYGYTF
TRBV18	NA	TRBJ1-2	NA	TGTGCCAGCTCCCCGGGGGCAGTGGCCCCCTTGGGCTACACCTTC	CASSPGAVAPLGYTF
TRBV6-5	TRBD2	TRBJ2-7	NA	TGTGCCAGCAGTATGACTAGCGGGAGAAACGAGCAGTACTTC	CASSMTSGRNEQYF
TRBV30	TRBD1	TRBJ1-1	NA	TGTGCCTGGAGTCGGACAGGGGCGGGGGACACTGAAGCTTTCTTT	CAWSRTGAGDTEAFF
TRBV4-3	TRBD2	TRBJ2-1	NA	TGCGCCAGCAGCCTGGGACTAGCGTTCGACAATGAGCAGTTCTTC	CASSLGLAFDNEQFF
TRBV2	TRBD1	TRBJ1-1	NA	TGTGCCACCCACAGGGGGGGCACTGAAGCTTTCTTT	CATHRGGTEAFF
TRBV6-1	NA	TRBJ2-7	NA	TGTGCCAGCAGGTACCTTCTTTGGGGCGAGCAGTACTTC	CASRYLLWGEQYF
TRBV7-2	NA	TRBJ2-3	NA	TGTGCCAGCAGCTGGGCGACAGATACGCAGTATTTT	CASSWATDTQYF
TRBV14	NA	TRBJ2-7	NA	TGTGCCAGCAGCCAAGATCAGGGCGAGCAGTACTTC	CASSQDQGEQYF
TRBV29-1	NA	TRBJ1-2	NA	TGCAGCGCCGGACAGTCTAACTATGGCTACACCTTC	CSAGQSNYGYTF